Below are 6 T cell receptor beta chains sequenced from a single sample in a study of T cells expressing NK-cell markers. TCRdb reprocessed the 5' RACE reads, keeping one entry per CDR3 protein, no DNA. This sample contains about 430,000 distinct CDR3 sequences. Sequenced: blood T cells: a sorted CD56 or NKG2C T cell subset, CD4+ or CD8+ T cells, or bulk PBMC T cells (not recorded which). The receptors derive from a woman aged 45-59 years in good health.

The chain's CDR3 is CASSLAGARSGNTIYF. The V and J genes are TRBV7-6 and TRBJ1-3; the D gene TCRdb calls, TRBD1, cannot be checked with no DNA. Germline V gene sequence: CDR1 SGHVS, CDR2 FNYEAQ. The CDR3 totals 16 residues.

This sequence joins TRBV28 and TRBJ2-3; with no DNA, the TCRdb D assignment of TRBD2 cannot be verified. The germline V gene has CDR1 MDHEN and CDR2 SYDVKM. The CDR3 contains 17 residues. The CDR3 here is CASSLSSSGRLIDTQYF.

This sequence joins TRBV7-8 and TRBJ1-2; TCRdb outputs TRBD1, but without DNA this stays unchecked. The CDR3 has 14 residues. Germline V gene lookup returns CDR1 SGHVS and CDR2 FQNEAQ. CDR3 sequence: CASTLNTGDYGYTF.

The V and J genes are TRBV7-2 and TRBJ2-3; with no DNA, the TCRdb D assignment of TRBD1 cannot be verified. CDR1 and CDR2 from the germline V gene are SGHTA and FQGNSA. The length of the CDR3 is 14 residues. CDR3 protein: CASSAGTSTDTQYF.

V usage is TRBV10-2 and J usage is TRBJ2-5. Germline CDR1 reads WSHSY; CDR2 reads SAAADI. The CDR3 contains 13 residues. CDR3 sequence reads: CASSHLYQETQYF.

The J gene is TRBJ2-2, the V gene TRBV7-9; TCRdb calls TRBD2, which cannot be checked without DNA. This CDR3 has 17 residues. CDR1 SEHNR and CDR2 FQNEAQ come from the germline V gene (reference sequence). CDR3 region: CASVFTGTSGHTGELFF.